The 5 T cell receptor beta chains in this list originate from one sample, sequenced in a study of radiotherapy plus CTLA-4 blockade in lung cancer. Profiled with immunoSEQ multiplex PCR; TCRdb holds only in-frame clones, not every one. Of 120,000 or so clones in the sample, 70% to 90% were seen once. The sample consisted of peripheral blood, taken from a patient treated with radiotherapy plus ipilimumab. The receptors were sampled from a human donor with non-small cell lung cancer that progressed on radiotherapy plus ipilimumab.

V and J are TRBV4-1 and TRBJ1-2; D gene unclear. V dropped 1 base and J dropped 0 bases, with 9 bases sitting between them. Per germline, CDR1 MGHRA and CDR2 YSYEKL. CDR3 size: 15 residues. The CDR3 region is CASSQVGEANYGYTF. In DNA form, the CDR3 reads TGCGCCAGCAGCCAAGTAGGAGAAGCTAACTATGGCTACACCTTC.

The gene calls are TRBV19 and TRBJ1-3; D is undetermined. Trimming took 5 bases from V and 0 from J, leaving 8 bases between them. Per the germline V gene, CDR1 is LNHDA and CDR2 is SQIVND (reference sequence). CDR3 length: 14 residues. The CDR3 sequence is CASSEEFSGNTIYF. Here the CDR3 DNA reads TGTGCCAGTAGTGAGGAGTTCTCTGGAAACACCATATATTTT.

The CDR3 spells CASSPDRVSNQPQHF. CDR3 coding DNA: TGTGCCAGCAGCCCCGACAGGGTTAGCAATCAGCCCCAGCATTTT. This rearrangement joins TRBV7-8 to TRBJ1-5; TRBD1 agrees at 7 bases. Trimming at V came to 5 bases and at J to 0 bases, leaving 4 bases not matched to a gene. The V gene's germline CDR1 is SGHVS and CDR2 FQNEAQ. The CDR3 has 15 amino acids.

This clone was seen more than once but under ten times. V usage is TRBV14 and J usage is TRBJ2-7, with 12 bases identical to TRBD2. The germline V gene has CDR1 SGHDN and CDR2 FVKESK. The ends lost 2 bases at V and 4 bases at J; junction bases unmatched: 0. This CDR3 has 14 amino acids. In DNA form, the CDR3 reads TGTGCCAGCAGCCAAACTAGCGGGAGGTACGAGCAGTACTTC. Protein sequence: CASSQTSGRYEQYF.

A single count supports this clone. V gene TRBV5-1 combines with J gene TRBJ2-3; 7 positions agree with TRBD1. Per the germline V gene, CDR1 is SGHRS and CDR2 is YFSETQ. V lost 9 bases, J lost 4 bases, and 8 bases stayed unmatched. The CDR3 spans 13 residues. The CDR3: CATRDSGADTQYF. As DNA, the CDR3 is TGCGCCACCCGGGACAGTGGGGCAGATACGCAGTATTTT. The complete variable domain, with remaining parts taken from reference TRBV5-1 and TRBJ2-3, reads KAGVTQTPRYLIKTRGQQVTLSCSPISGHRSVSWYQQTPGQGLQFLFEYFSETQRNKGNFPGRFSGRQFSNSRSEMNVSTLELGDSALYLCATRDSGADTQYFGPGTRLTVL.